A single sample gave rise to the 20 T cell receptor beta chains below, sequenced in a study of graft-versus-host responses after intestinal transplantation. The table came from immunoSEQ multiplex PCR; TCRdb's copy has only in-frame clones and leaves some out. Of 10,000 to 14,000 clones in the sample, 76% are singletons; the top ten hold approximately 11%. Intraepithelial and lamina propria lymphocytes were released after the graft tissue was processed. The sequences come from ileum tissue, collected 23 days after intestinal transplant. Source of these receptors: a human patient who received an intestinal transplant, so some T cells may come from the graft donor.

This clone is judged medium-sized. The sample carries other DNA sequences with the same CDR3. The chain uses TRBV9 and TRBJ1-3; D is undetermined. This CDR3 is 12 amino acids long. The V end was cut by 3 bases, the J end by 6 bases, with 7 bases between. Per germline, CDR1 SGDLS and CDR2 YYNGEE. CDR3 sequence reads: CASSGAENTIYF. The CDR3 DNA is TGTGCCAGCAGCGGAGCCGAAAACACCATATATTTT.

The chain couples TRBV7-9 to TRBJ2-1; a possible D gene is TRBD2 (6 bases). The CDR3 covers 12 residues. V lost 2 bases to trimming and J lost 10 bases, with 9 bases between them. The V gene's germline CDR1 is SEHNR and CDR2 FQNEAQ (reference sequence). The CDR3 DNA reads TGTGCCAGCAGCTTAACTAGCTACGAGCAGTTCTTC. Protein: CASSLTSYEQFF.

The V call is TRBV2, the J call TRBJ2-7; D is unresolved. The CDR3 has 12 amino acids. The ends were cut back, 4 bases at V and 4 bases at J, with 8 bases in the middle. The V gene's germline CDR1 is SNHLY and CDR2 FYNNEI. The CDR3 is CASSGNLYEQYF. The CDR3 DNA sequence: TGTGCCAGCAGTGGGAATCTGTACGAGCAGTACTTC.

J is TRBJ1-2 and V is TRBV6-5; a weak D match, TRBD1 (6 bases). The CDR3 is 14 amino acids. V lost 5 bases and J 5 bases, leaving 15 bases between the germline ends. Germline values: CDR1 MNHEY, CDR2 SVGAGI. The CDR3 DNA sequence: TGTGCCAGCAGTGCTCAAGGGGGTGGTTATGGCTACACCTTC. Translated: CASSAQGGGYGYTF.

The sample holds one count of this clone. This chain uses TRBV2 with TRBJ2-1; 7 bases fit TRBD2. Trimming took 9 bases from V and 3 from J; bases not matched to a gene: 8. The germline V gene encodes CDR1 SNHLY and CDR2 FYNNEI. The CDR3 loop spans 14 amino acids. The CDR3 nucleotides are TGTGCCAGTGGGGGGGAGGGACGCTACAATGAGCAGTTCTTC. The encoded protein is CASGGEGRYNEQFF. Full variable domain (outside the CDR3, taken from reference TRBV2 and TRBJ2-1): EPEVTQTPSHQVTQMGQEVILRCVPISNHLYFYWYRQILGQKVEFLVSFYNNEISEKSEIFDDQFSVERPDGSNFTLKIRSTKLEDSAMYFCASGGEGRYNEQFFGPGTRLTVL.

The chain uses TRBV7-2 and TRBJ2-7; no clear D gene. The CDR3 spans 13 residues. CDR1 SGHTA and CDR2 FQGNSA come from the germline V gene. V was pared by 4 bases and J by 4 bases, with 11 bases between. Written as DNA, the CDR3 is TGTGCCAGCAGCTCCTCCCCTGTTTACGAGCAGTACTTC. It codes for CASSSSPVYEQYF.

The V call is TRBV7-8, the J call TRBJ1-5; possibly TRBD1 for D (5 bases). The CDR3 has 14 residues. Trimming stripped 5 bases from V and 5 bases from J, with 13 bases between. In germline, CDR1 is SGHVS, CDR2 FQNEAQ. The CDR3 spells CASSLTGVYQPQHF. CDR3 sequence (DNA): TGTGCCAGCAGCCTAACGGGGGTATATCAGCCCCAGCATTTT.

This clone is termed medium-sized (0.01 to 0.1%). The CDR3 loop is CATSRDRGGHQPQHF. CDR3 in DNA: TGTGCCACCAGCAGAGATCGGGGGGGCCATCAGCCCCAGCATTTT. V usage is TRBV15 and J usage is TRBJ1-5, with a weak D call TRBD1 (6 bases). V was shortened by 0 bases and J by 5 bases, with 11 bases between the two germline ends. The germline V gene encodes CDR1 LNHNV and CDR2 YYDKDF (reference sequence). The CDR3 covers 15 residues.

The table lists this clone with a few counts. The genes are TRBV11-3 and TRBJ2-5; D ambiguous. The J call may be in error: the DNA end matches TRBJ2-7 better. Germline assignment: CDR1 SGHNT and CDR2 YENEEA. CDR3 length: 13 amino acids. CDR3 bases: TGTGCCAGCAGCCTCTACTCAGCCTACGAGCAGTACTTC. This translates into CASSLYSAYEQYF.

The chain carries TRBV7-9 and TRBJ2-1; D unresolved. The V end was cut by 1 base, the J end by 7 bases, with 11 bases between. Germline-derived CDR1 and CDR2 are SEHNR and FQNEAQ (reference sequence). This CDR3 has 14 residues. CDR3 bases: TGTGCCAGCAGCTTAGTGGACGGAAAGAATGAGCAGTTCTTC. Its protein is CASSLVDGKNEQFF.

This clone has just one count. The chain links TRBV4-1 to TRBJ1-5, with a tentative D call TRBD1 (5 bases). The CDR3 is 15 amino acids. Trimming stripped 0 bases from V and 2 bases from J, with 8 bases between. Germline V gives CDR1 MGHRA, CDR2 YSYEKL. The DNA for the CDR3 is TGCGCCAGCAGCCAAGAGGGGCGCGGCAATCAGCCCCAGCATTTT. The encoded protein is CASSQEGRGNQPQHF.

The V gene is TRBV19, the J gene TRBJ2-3; D is possibly TRBD1 (5 bases). Trimming removed 6 bases at V and 3 bases at J, with 13 bases between. The CDR3 runs 14 residues. The germline V gene has CDR1 LNHDA and CDR2 SQIVND (reference sequence). CDR3 sequence: CASSDSKGTDTQYF. In DNA, the CDR3 is TGTGCCAGTAGCGACTCAAAGGGGACAGATACGCAGTATTTT.

The chain links TRBV4-2 to TRBJ2-3; 9 nucleotides agree with TRBD2. Germline V gene data show CDR1 as LGHNA and CDR2 as YNFKEQ. V was clipped by 0 bases and J by 2 bases; unmatched bases: 12. The CDR3 is 19 amino acids. CDR3 in amino acids: CASSQDWRGGSPPTDTQYF. The CDR3 DNA reads as TGTGCCAGCAGCCAAGATTGGCGGGGGGGCAGCCCCCCCACAGATACGCAGTATTTT.

V and J are TRBV15 and TRBJ2-1, with 9 bases that match TRBD2. V was pared by 1 base and J by 6 bases, with 4 bases of the junction left unmatched. Looked up from germline, CDR1 is LNHNV and CDR2 is YYDKDF (reference sequence). CDR3 size: 15 residues. CDR3 protein: CATSRVVAGVNEQFF. In DNA, the CDR3 is TGTGCCACCAGCAGAGTGGTAGCGGGAGTCAATGAGCAGTTCTTC.

The chain recombines TRBV25-1 with TRBJ2-3, with D maybe TRBD1 (6 bases). The length of the CDR3 is 14 residues. Trimming took off 2 bases at V and 3 bases at J, with 9 bases between the two ends. CDR1 is MGHDK and CDR2 is SYGVNS in the germline V gene. The CDR3 nucleotides are TGTGCCAGCAGTGAAGCGCAGGGGACAGATACGCAGTATTTT. It specifies CASSEAQGTDTQYF.

The gene calls are TRBV28 and TRBJ2-1; tentative D call: TRBD2 (5 bases). The CDR3 length is 15 residues. Germline lookup yields CDR1 MDHEN and CDR2 SYDVKM. V dropped 7 bases and J dropped 0 bases, with 13 bases sitting between them. CDR3 region: CASTGAERSYNEQFF. The CDR3, as DNA: TGTGCCAGCACCGGAGCGGAACGCTCCTACAATGAGCAGTTCTTC.

This chain joins TRBV15 and TRBJ2-2; unclear D gene. V shed 0 bases and J shed 2 bases, with 7 bases lying between them. In germline, CDR1 is LNHNV, CDR2 YYDKDF (reference sequence). CDR3 size: 15 residues. The CDR3 is CATSRDRGNTGELFF. For the CDR3, the DNA is TGTGCCACCAGCAGAGATAGAGGAAACACCGGGGAGCTGTTTTTT.

The chain joins TRBV7-8 to TRBJ1-5; possible D gene TRBD1, 5 bases. The CDR3 is 15 residues long. Germline V gene sequence: CDR1 SGHVS, CDR2 FQNEAQ. The V gene lost 5 bases and the J gene lost 4 bases, with 15 bases spanning the gap. The DNA for the CDR3 is TGTGCCAGCAGCCCGACAGCCTCCCCTAATCAGCCCCAGCATTTT. Translated: CASSPTASPNQPQHF.

V is TRBV6-5 and J is TRBJ1-1; 8 bases align to TRBD1. Germline-derived CDR1 and CDR2 are MNHEY and SVGAGI. The CDR3 runs to 14 residues. After removal of 2 bases from V and 8 bases from J, the junction contained 7 bases not matched to a gene. In DNA form, the CDR3 reads TGTGCCAGCAGTTACGGGCAGGGGGCAGCGGAAGCTTTCTTT. Its translation is CASSYGQGAAEAFF.

The V call is TRBV28, the J call TRBJ2-7, with unresolved D. Germline V gene lookup returns CDR1 MDHEN and CDR2 SYDVKM. This CDR3 has 13 residues. Trimming left V 3 bases short and J 2 bases short, with 8 bases between. The CDR3 sequence: CASSFSITYEQYF. CDR3 DNA sequence: TGTGCCAGCAGTTTTTCGATTACCTACGAGCAGTACTTC.